What follows are 7 T cell receptor beta chains derived from one specimen sequenced in a study of PD-1 blockade in classical Hodgkin lymphoma. All the patients suffered relapse after autologous stem cell transplantation, and brentuximab vedotin exposure differed. Data came from immunoSEQ multiplex PCR; TCRdb stores just in-frame clones and leaves some out. The sample contains roughly 14,000 clones, roughly 84% of which appear only once. This specimen consisted of peripheral blood mononuclear cells (PBMCs), obtained at baseline. These receptors came from a human donor with classical Hodgkin lymphoma.

The V and J genes are TRBV6-5 and TRBJ2-1; 7 positions match TRBD1. The germline V gene encodes CDR1 MNHEY and CDR2 SVGAGI. The CDR3 is made up of 15 amino acids. With 6 bases clipped from V and 3 bases from J, the junction kept 8 bases outside the gene matches. The CDR3 coding sequence is TGTGCCAGCAGGACGTCCGGGACAGTCTACAATGAGCAGTTCTTC. Its protein is CASRTSGTVYNEQFF.

V usage is TRBV30 and J usage is TRBJ2-5; a possible D gene is TRBD2 (5 bases). This CDR3 has 13 amino acids. V was shortened by 0 bases and J by 5 bases, with 10 bases between the two germline ends. The germline V gene encodes CDR1 GTSNPN and CDR2 SVGIG (reference sequence). DNA of the CDR3: TGTGCCTGGAGTGTCCTCCCGGGGGAGACCCAGTACTTC. Amino acids: CAWSVLPGETQYF.

CDR3 loop: CAISGTGVETQYF. The CDR3 DNA sequence: TGTGCCATCAGTGGGACAGGGGTCGAGACCCAGTACTTC. The chain combines TRBV10-3 with TRBJ2-5, with 9 bases identical to TRBD1. From germline, CDR1 is ENHRY and CDR2 SYGVKD. The CDR3 sequence is 13 residues long. V trimming: 4 bases; J trimming: 5 bases; junction bases outside the gene matches: 2.

The chain joins TRBV11-2 to TRBJ2-7, with 9 bases that match TRBD1. Germline V gene data show CDR1 as SGHAT and CDR2 as FQNNGV. Germline trimming cut 6 bases from V and 4 bases from J; bases unmatched to any gene: 10. CDR3 size: 15 residues. For the CDR3, the DNA is TGTGCCAGCAGAACGCCCGGGACAGGGCTATACGAGCAGTACTTC. This sequence encodes CASRTPGTGLYEQYF.

The chain has TRBV11-3 and TRBJ2-2; no definite D call. Trimming took off 3 bases at V and 4 bases at J, with 6 bases between the two ends. CDR1 is SGHNT and CDR2 is YENEEA in the germline V gene. The CDR3 runs 13 residues. The CDR3 is CASSLIRTGELFF. CDR3 nucleotide sequence: TGTGCCAGCAGCTTGATTCGCACCGGGGAGCTGTTTTTT.

The gene calls are TRBV18 and TRBJ1-1, with D possibly TRBD1 on 5 matching bases. Germline V gives CDR1 KGHSH, CDR2 LQKENI. V was cut by 6 bases and J by 0 bases, with 14 bases left in between. The CDR3 covers 15 residues. The CDR3 protein is CASSKLEGMNTEAFF. The CDR3 DNA reads as TGTGCCAGCTCCAAGCTGGAGGGGATGAACACTGAAGCTTTCTTT. The variable domain in full, with the rest retrieved from reference TRBV18 and TRBJ1-1, is NAGVMQNPRHLVRRRGQEARLRCSPMKGHSHVYWYRQLPEEGLKFMVYLQKENIIDESGMPKERFSAEFPKEGPSILRIQQVVRGDSAAYFCASSKLEGMNTEAFFGQGTRLTVV.

This CDR3 reads CASSLGIRDLEPQHF. The DNA of the CDR3 is TGTGCCAGCAGCTTAGGGATTAGGGACTTGGAGCCCCAGCATTTT. V usage is TRBV7-2 and J usage is TRBJ1-5; tentative D call: TRBD1 (5 bases). V gave up 1 base and J gave up 8 bases, with 15 bases separating them. The CDR3 contains 15 residues. Germline CDR1 SGHTA, CDR2 FQGNSA.